This is a list of T cell receptor beta chains from one sample in a study of T-cell memory formation after mild COVID-19. One entry per CDR3 protein results from TCRdb running MiXCR on the 5' RACE reads. Altogether some 150,000 distinct CDR3 sequences are present, about 23% being singletons, with the ten largest covering around 24%. The sample was PBMCs or a T cell subset sorted from them (not recorded which). The receptors shown here come from an adult woman who had mild COVID-19 (a few samples of this study predate the infection). Cell type and time point are not known. Both conserved end residues are part of each CDR3. Each record gives: clone size, CDR3 length, J gene, V gene, D gene, CDR3 DNA, CDR3 protein. A D gene is named only where the DNA matches it firmly. Rows may omit the clone size; those that give it use once, few, many or a size class.

clone size: .; CDR3 length: 17; J gene: TRBJ2-3; V gene: TRBV7-6; D gene: .; CDR3 DNA: TGTGCCAGCAGCTTTGTATTTGGGTCACCTAGCACAGATACGCAGTATTTT; CDR3 protein: CASSFVFGSPSTDTQYF
clone size: few; CDR3 length: 12; J gene: TRBJ1-2; V gene: TRBV6-5; D gene: .; CDR3 DNA: TGTGCCAGCATCGACAGCTTCTATGGCTACACCTTC; CDR3 protein: CASIDSFYGYTF
clone size: .; CDR3 length: 16; J gene: TRBJ1-1; V gene: TRBV3-1; D gene: .; CDR3 DNA: TGTGCCAGCAGCCACCGGACAGAAACCATGAACACTGAAGCTTTCTTT; CDR3 protein: CASSHRTETMNTEAFF
clone size: few; CDR3 length: 15; J gene: TRBJ2-3; V gene: TRBV11-2; D gene: .; CDR3 DNA: TGTGCCAGCAGCCACAGGGCCCTGGGCACAGATACGCAGTATTTT; CDR3 protein: CASSHRALGTDTQYF
clone size: few; CDR3 length: 13; J gene: TRBJ2-7; V gene: TRBV6-1; D gene: .; CDR3 DNA: TGTGCCAGCAGAGGGTTGGCTACCTACGAGCAGTACTTC; CDR3 protein: CASRGLATYEQYF
clone size: few; CDR3 length: 10; J gene: TRBJ1-2; V gene: TRBV7-9; D gene: .; CDR3 DNA: TGTGCCAGCAGCTTATTAGGCTACACCTTC; CDR3 protein: CASSLLGYTF
clone size: .; CDR3 length: 16; J gene: TRBJ2-7; V gene: TRBV6-4; D gene: .; CDR3 DNA: TGTGCCAGCAGTGACAAAAGGATAGGTGGGTTCTGCGAGCAGTACTTC; CDR3 protein: CASSDKRIGGFCEQYF
clone size: few; CDR3 length: 13; J gene: TRBJ1-1; V gene: TRBV5-5; D gene: .; CDR3 DNA: TGTGCCAGCAGACCTACAGGGTCCACTGAAGCTTTCTTT; CDR3 protein: CASRPTGSTEAFF
clone size: .; CDR3 length: 15; J gene: TRBJ2-2; V gene: TRBV20-1; D gene: TRBD2; CDR3 DNA: TGCAGTGCTAGGTCCGGGACTAGCGACGCCGGGGAGCTGTTTTTT; CDR3 protein: CSARSGTSDAGELFF
clone size: .; CDR3 length: 14; J gene: TRBJ2-7; V gene: TRBV4-1; D gene: .; CDR3 DNA: TGCGCCAGCAGCCAAGGCCGCGGCTCCTACGAGCAGTACTTC; CDR3 protein: CASSQGRGSYEQYF
clone size: .; CDR3 length: 13; J gene: TRBJ2-7; V gene: TRBV11-2; D gene: TRBD1; CDR3 DNA: TGTGCCAGCAGCCCGACAGGGGATTACGAGCAGTACTTC; CDR3 protein: CASSPTGDYEQYF
clone size: .; CDR3 length: 16; J gene: TRBJ1-2; V gene: TRBV13; D gene: .; CDR3 DNA: TGTGCCAGCAGCTCGGGGGAGTCGCCAGCTAACTATGGCTACACCTTC; CDR3 protein: CASSSGESPANYGYTF
clone size: few; CDR3 length: 13; J gene: TRBJ2-1; V gene: TRBV7-9; D gene: .; CDR3 DNA: TGTGCCAGCAGCCCCGGGGCTCGCAATGAGCAGTTCTTC; CDR3 protein: CASSPGARNEQFF
clone size: few; CDR3 length: 15; J gene: TRBJ1-2; V gene: TRBV11-2; D gene: .; CDR3 DNA: TGTGCCAGCAGCCCTATGGGGGGGGCAGACTATGGCTACACCTTC; CDR3 protein: CASSPMGGADYGYTF
clone size: .; CDR3 length: 18; J gene: TRBJ2-3; V gene: TRBV20-1; D gene: TRBD2; CDR3 DNA: TGCAGTGCTACCCTCTACGGACTAGCGGAGCCGAATGGAGATACGCAGTATTTT; CDR3 protein: CSATLYGLAEPNGDTQYF
clone size: few; CDR3 length: 15; J gene: TRBJ1-2; V gene: TRBV6-5; D gene: .; CDR3 DNA: TGTGCCAGCAGTTACTCCGGGGGTTCTAACTATGGCTACACCTTC; CDR3 protein: CASSYSGGSNYGYTF
clone size: .; CDR3 length: 14; J gene: TRBJ2-7; V gene: TRBV9; D gene: TRBD1; CDR3 DNA: TGTGCCAGCAGCTTTGGAGGACAGGGCTACGAGCAGTACTTC; CDR3 protein: CASSFGGQGYEQYF
clone size: few; CDR3 length: 15; J gene: TRBJ2-7; V gene: TRBV7-3; D gene: TRBD2; CDR3 DNA: TGTGCCAGCAGCTTAGCGGGAGGGACCTCCTACGAGCAGTACTTC; CDR3 protein: CASSLAGGTSYEQYF
clone size: few; CDR3 length: 14; J gene: TRBJ2-7; V gene: TRBV4-1; D gene: .; CDR3 DNA: TGCGCCAGCAGCCAAGAGAACAGGGAATACGAGCAGTACTTC; CDR3 protein: CASSQENREYEQYF
clone size: few; CDR3 length: 13; J gene: TRBJ1-1; V gene: TRBV30; D gene: .; CDR3 DNA: TGTGCCTGCCGACACGGCATGAACACTGAAGCTTTCTTT; CDR3 protein: CACRHGMNTEAFF
clone size: few; CDR3 length: 17; J gene: TRBJ2-1; V gene: TRBV4-1; D gene: .; CDR3 DNA: TGCGCCAGCAGCCAAGTGCCGGGGGAGAGCTCCTACAATGAGCAGTTCTTC; CDR3 protein: CASSQVPGESSYNEQFF
clone size: few; CDR3 length: 15; J gene: TRBJ2-5; V gene: TRBV7-9; D gene: .; CDR3 DNA: TGTGCCAGCAGCACCCGGTGGCCCGACCAAGAGACCCAGTACTTC; CDR3 protein: CASSTRWPDQETQYF
clone size: .; CDR3 length: 14; J gene: TRBJ2-1; V gene: TRBV10-3; D gene: TRBD1; CDR3 DNA: TGTGCCATCAGCGGGACAGGGATTATACATGAGCAGTTCTTC; CDR3 protein: CAISGTGIIHEQFF
clone size: .; CDR3 length: 17; J gene: TRBJ2-1; V gene: TRBV27; D gene: TRBD2; CDR3 DNA: TGTGCCAGCAGCACCCTAGCGGGAGGCATCTCCTACAATGAGCAGTTCTTC; CDR3 protein: CASSTLAGGISYNEQFF
clone size: .; CDR3 length: 16; J gene: TRBJ2-6; V gene: TRBV14; D gene: .; CDR3 DNA: TGTGCCAGCAGCCACGGAGGGATATTGGGGGCCAACGTCCTGACTTTC; CDR3 protein: CASSHGGILGANVLTF
clone size: .; CDR3 length: 12; J gene: TRBJ1-2; V gene: TRBV5-1; D gene: .; CDR3 DNA: TGCGCCAGCAGCCTTACCCAGGAAGGCTACACCTTC; CDR3 protein: CASSLTQEGYTF
clone size: few; CDR3 length: 16; J gene: TRBJ1-2; V gene: TRBV6-6; D gene: .; CDR3 DNA: TGTGCCAGCAGTTACTCGTCGCCGGGTTTTAACTATGGCTACACCTTC; CDR3 protein: CASSYSSPGFNYGYTF
clone size: .; CDR3 length: 14; J gene: TRBJ2-3; V gene: TRBV10-3; D gene: .; CDR3 DNA: TGTGCCATCAAGTCGGGGGAGGACACAGATACGCAGTATTTT; CDR3 protein: CAIKSGEDTDTQYF
clone size: .; CDR3 length: 14; J gene: TRBJ1-1; V gene: TRBV6-5; D gene: .; CDR3 DNA: TGTGCCAGCAGTTACAGGGGACTGGACACTGAAGCTTTCTTT; CDR3 protein: CASSYRGLDTEAFF
clone size: .; CDR3 length: 14; J gene: TRBJ2-1; V gene: TRBV9; D gene: TRBD2; CDR3 DNA: TGTGCCAGCAGCGTAGAACTAGCGGGAGGTGAGCAGTTCTTC; CDR3 protein: CASSVELAGGEQFF
clone size: .; CDR3 length: 13; J gene: TRBJ2-7; V gene: TRBV20-1; D gene: .; CDR3 DNA: TGCAGTGCTACCTATCGGGGTACCTACGAGCAGTACTTC; CDR3 protein: CSATYRGTYEQYF
clone size: .; CDR3 length: 11; J gene: TRBJ1-1; V gene: TRBV29-1; D gene: .; CDR3 DNA: TGCAGCATCCCGGGGGAGACTGAAGCTTTCTTT; CDR3 protein: CSIPGETEAFF
clone size: few; CDR3 length: 15; J gene: TRBJ2-1; V gene: TRBV18; D gene: TRBD2; CDR3 DNA: TGTGCCAGCTCTCATAGCGGGGGACTTTACAATGAGCAGTTCTTC; CDR3 protein: CASSHSGGLYNEQFF